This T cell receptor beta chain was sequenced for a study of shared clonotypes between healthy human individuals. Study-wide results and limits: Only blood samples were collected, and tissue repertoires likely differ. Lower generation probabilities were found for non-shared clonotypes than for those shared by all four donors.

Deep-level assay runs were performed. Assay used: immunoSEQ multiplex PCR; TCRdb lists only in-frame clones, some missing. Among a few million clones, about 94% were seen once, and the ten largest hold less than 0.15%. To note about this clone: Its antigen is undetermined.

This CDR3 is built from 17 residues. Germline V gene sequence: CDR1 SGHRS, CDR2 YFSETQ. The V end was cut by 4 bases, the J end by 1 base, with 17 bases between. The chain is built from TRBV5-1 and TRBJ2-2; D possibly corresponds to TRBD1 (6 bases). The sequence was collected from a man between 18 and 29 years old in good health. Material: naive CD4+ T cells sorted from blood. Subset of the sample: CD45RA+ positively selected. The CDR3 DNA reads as TGCGCCAGCAGCCTGAATTGGGGGACAAGGAACACCGGGGAGCTGTTTTTT. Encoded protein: CASSLNWGTRNTGELFF.